One sample yielded the 23 T cell receptor beta chains listed below, sequenced in a study of blood T cell repertoires in COVID-19. Data came from immunoSEQ multiplex PCR; TCRdb stores just in-frame clones and leaves some out. The sample lists roughly 200,000 clones; 80% to 90% were seen once. The sequencing sample was made of PBMCs or T cells enriched from blood (not recorded which). These TCRs come from a woman under 40 who had been exposed to COVID-19.

Here the CDR3 DNA reads TGCGCCAGCGCAACCACAGGGGACGAGCAGTACTTC. This codes for CASATTGDEQYF. The genes are TRBV5-1 and TRBJ2-7, with TRBD1 matching 7 bases. The CDR3 runs 12 residues. Germline V gives CDR1 SGHRS, CDR2 YFSETQ. Trimming cost V 7 bases and J 5 bases; bases outside gene matches: 6.

The chain recombines TRBV2 with TRBJ2-3, with no clear D. The CDR3 consists of 16 residues. The germline gives CDR1 SNHLY, CDR2 FYNNEI. Trimming left V 1 base short and J 2 bases short, with 13 bases between. CDR3 DNA: TGTGCCAGCAGTGAAGTGAACCTAAGCCCCACAGATACGCAGTATTTT. Its translation is CASSEVNLSPTDTQYF.

V is TRBV27 and J is TRBJ2-7; 9 bases map to TRBD1. The CDR3 totals 15 residues. J was trimmed by 2 bases and V by 2 bases; bases with no gene match: 4. From germline, CDR1 is MNHEY and CDR2 SMNVEV (reference sequence). The CDR3 DNA sequence: TGTGCCAGCAGTTTAAAGGACAGGGGCCCCTACGAGCAGTACTTC. This sequence encodes CASSLKDRGPYEQYF.

The V call is TRBV5-1, the J call TRBJ1-4, with D perhaps matching TRBD1 (5 bases). The CDR3 runs 14 residues. Trimming took 4 bases from V and 3 from J, leaving 10 bases between them. The germline gives CDR1 SGHRS, CDR2 YFSETQ. CDR3 residues: CASSIDSPNEKLFF. CDR3 DNA: TGCGCCAGCAGCATTGACAGTCCTAATGAAAAACTGTTTTTT.

The chain combines TRBV3-1 (or the pseudogene TRBV3-2) with TRBJ2-3; D call uncertain. Per germline, CDR1 LGHDT and CDR2 YNNKEL (reference sequence). The CDR3 spans 13 residues. With 4 bases removed from V and 0 bases from J, the gap between germline ends came to 5 bases. CDR3 protein: CASSPTSTDTQYF. CDR3 nucleotide sequence: TGTGCCAGCAGCCCGACTAGCACAGATACGCAGTATTTT.

V and J are TRBV27 and TRBJ1-2, with D tentatively TRBD1 (6 bases). CDR1 is MNHEY and CDR2 is SMNVEV in the germline V gene (reference sequence). The ends were cut back, 1 base at V and 8 bases at J, with 14 bases in the middle. The CDR3 contains 14 residues. The CDR3 nucleotides read TGTGCCAGCAGTTTATTTCGGGGGGCAGAGGGCTACACCTTC. Its translation: CASSLFRGAEGYTF.

This chain links TRBV2 with TRBJ2-7; 11 positions agree with TRBD2. Germline CDR1 and CDR2: SNHLY and FYNNEI. After removal of 8 bases from V and 2 bases from J, the junction contained 2 bases not matched to a gene. This CDR3 has 13 amino acids. CDR3 bases: TGTGCCAGCGGGACTAGCGGCCCCTACGAGCAGTACTTC. This translates into CASGTSGPYEQYF.

V and J are TRBV5-1 and TRBJ2-5, with TRBD1 as a possible D gene (6 bases). CDR1 is SGHRS, CDR2 YFSETQ, per germline. This CDR3 region has 15 residues. Trimming took off 2 bases at V and 5 bases at J, with 16 bases between the two ends. CDR3 coding DNA: TGCGCCAGCAGCTTCGGACAGTTAATTAGGGAGACCCAGTACTTC. It codes for CASSFGQLIRETQYF.

This clone was recorded once. The rearrangement uses TRBV7-9 and TRBJ2-7; D is possibly TRBD2 (6 bases). Trimming removed 3 bases at V and 3 bases at J, with 9 bases between. The CDR3 is made up of 13 amino acids. CDR1 and CDR2 (germline): SEHNR, FQNEAQ (reference sequence). CDR3 nucleotide sequence: TGTGCCAGCAGCTTGGAGGGGAACTACGAGCAGTACTTC. This sequence encodes CASSLEGNYEQYF.

Written as DNA, the CDR3 is TGTGCCAGCAGCCCAGGTCCCGGGACAGGGTATGGTGGCTACACCTTC. Its translation: CASSPGPGTGYGGYTF. V gene TRBV7-6 combines with J gene TRBJ1-2, with TRBD1 identical over 9 bases. Per the germline V gene, CDR1 is SGHVS and CDR2 is FNYEAQ. The CDR3 is made up of 16 amino acids. V shed 5 bases and J 7 bases; nucleotides not matched to a gene: 14.

The genes are TRBV5-1 and TRBJ2-2; unclear D gene. Germline values: CDR1 SGHRS, CDR2 YFSETQ. The CDR3 has 14 amino acids. Deletions cut 0 bases from V and 0 bases from J, with 3 bases between. CDR3 sequence reads: CASSLATNTGELFF. The CDR3 coding sequence is TGCGCCAGCAGCTTGGCCACGAACACCGGGGAGCTGTTTTTT.

This clone has just one count. The chain is built from TRBV19 and TRBJ2-3; 9 nucleotides match TRBD2. CDR1 and CDR2 from the germline V gene are LNHDA and SQIVND (reference sequence). The CDR3 contains 15 residues. The V segment lost 4 bases and the J segment 0 bases; nucleotides outside the gene matches: 2. This CDR3 is CASSTLAGSTDTQYF. In nucleotides, the CDR3 is TGTGCCAGTAGTACTCTAGCGGGGAGCACAGATACGCAGTATTTT.

This rearrangement joins TRBV5-1 to TRBJ2-3; D might be TRBD2 (6 bases). V was shortened by 7 bases and J by 0 bases, with 12 bases between the two germline ends. This CDR3 comprises 14 residues. Germline CDR1 is SGHRS and CDR2 is YFSETQ. The CDR3 loop is CASRVGTSTDTQYF. The CDR3 region has the DNA TGCGCCAGCCGGGTGGGGACTAGCACAGATACGCAGTATTTT.

The count of this clone is one. This chain joins TRBV7-8 and TRBJ2-7, with D hard to call. Germline values: CDR1 SGHVS, CDR2 FQNEAQ. The CDR3 spans 15 residues. V was clipped by 3 bases and J by 2 bases, with 14 bases between them. The CDR3 bases are TGTGCCAGCAGCTTGCGGCCCCTCTATACCTACGAGCAGTACTTC. It translates to CASSLRPLYTYEQYF. Full variable domain (remainder filled in from reference TRBV7-8 and TRBJ2-7): GAGVSQSPRYKVAKRGQDVALRCDPISGHVSLFWYQQALGQGPEFLTYFQNEAQLDKSGLPSDRFFAERPEGSVSTLKIQRTQQEDSAVYLCASSLRPLYTYEQYFGPGTRLTVT.

This chain uses TRBV4-2 with TRBJ2-1, with a tentative D call TRBD2 (6 bases). The CDR3 covers 15 residues. Germline V gene lookup returns CDR1 LGHNA and CDR2 YNFKEQ. Trimming removed 4 bases from V and 2 bases from J, with 12 bases in between. The CDR3 region has the DNA TGTGCCAGCAGCCTCAGGCTAGCGACCTACAATGAGCAGTTCTTC. Its translation: CASSLRLATYNEQFF.

The chain couples TRBV28 to TRBJ2-5; TRBD2 is a possible D gene (6 bases). Trimming stripped 5 bases from V and 7 bases from J, with 17 bases between. Germline assignment: CDR1 MDHEN and CDR2 SYDVKM. CDR3 length: 14 amino acids. This CDR3 is CASSTSGLPGTQYF. CDR3 in DNA: TGTGCCAGCAGTACCTCGGGACTCCCAGGGACCCAGTACTTC.

As DNA, the CDR3 is TGCGCCAGCAGCTCGAGGGTGATGGGGTACTACGAGCAGTACTTC. Protein product: CASSSRVMGYYEQYF. The chain links TRBV5-1 to TRBJ2-7; D is perhaps TRBD2 (5 bases). With 3 bases removed from V and 3 bases from J, the gap between germline ends came to 16 bases. The germline gives CDR1 SGHRS, CDR2 YFSETQ. The CDR3 contains 15 residues.

The chain's CDR3 is CASSPRTEGDEQFF. CDR3 sequence (DNA): TGTGCCAGCTCACCACGGACAGAAGGGGATGAGCAGTTCTTC. The J gene is TRBJ2-1, the V gene TRBV18, with D possibly matching TRBD1 (6 bases). V was clipped by 1 base and J by 8 bases, with 12 bases between them. Germline CDR1 KGHSH, CDR2 LQKENI. The CDR3 sequence is 14 residues long.

The chain is built from TRBV14 and TRBJ1-2; D uncertain. Germline CDR1 and CDR2: SGHDN and FVKESK. V was trimmed by 4 bases and J by 4 bases, leaving 13 bases between them. The CDR3 is 14 amino acids. Here the CDR3 reads CASSPGRVGYGYTF. CDR3 sequence (DNA): TGTGCCAGCAGCCCCGGGCGGGTCGGCTATGGCTACACCTTC.

The gene calls are TRBV6-5 and TRBJ2-2; D is perhaps TRBD1 (5 bases). With 6 bases removed from V and 6 bases from J, the gap between germline ends came to 11 bases. The CDR3 is 13 amino acids. CDR1 is MNHEY, CDR2 SVGAGI, per germline. The CDR3: CASRKTVPGELFF. In DNA form, the CDR3 reads TGTGCCAGCAGGAAGACAGTGCCCGGGGAGCTGTTTTTT.

The rearrangement joins TRBV4-2 to TRBJ2-1; a weak D match, TRBD1 (5 bases). Germline-derived CDR1 and CDR2 are LGHNA and YNFKEQ. V gave up 0 bases and J gave up 0 bases, with 9 bases separating them. The CDR3 totals 16 residues. CDR3 DNA: TGTGCCAGCAGCCAAGATCAGGGAAGCTCCTACAATGAGCAGTTCTTC. Translated: CASSQDQGSSYNEQFF.

This chain connects TRBV5-1 to TRBJ2-2; TRBD1 aligns across 9 bases. This CDR3 contains 15 residues. The germline gives CDR1 SGHRS, CDR2 YFSETQ. V lost 3 bases, J lost 1 base, and 1 base stayed unmatched. The CDR3 reads CASSWDRENTGELFF. The CDR3, as DNA: TGCGCCAGCAGCTGGGACAGGGAGAACACCGGGGAGCTGTTTTTT.

The chain carries TRBV5-1 and TRBJ2-7, with 9 bases fitting TRBD1. CDR1 and CDR2 from the germline V gene are SGHRS and YFSETQ. With 6 bases clipped from V and 8 bases from J, the junction kept 12 bases outside the gene matches. The CDR3 totals 14 residues. Here the CDR3 reads CASTAGTGYVKQYF. The CDR3 DNA reads TGCGCCAGCACCGCCGGGACAGGGTATGTCAAGCAGTACTTC.